The 11 T cell receptor beta chains presented below share a single source sample, sequenced in a study of T-cell memory formation after mild COVID-19 (dated by TCRdb to the early 2020s). Receptor libraries were prepared by 5' RACE. Sequencing took place on an Illumina NovaSeq 6000. The public reads were reanalyzed by TCRdb: fastp trimming at Q25, MiXCR alignment, in-frame beta chains only. Entries that share a CDR3 protein sequence are merged under the most common genes and DNA. The sample contains 450,000 or so distinct CDR3 sequences, about 20% of them found a single time. About 8.1% of the sample is held by the ten biggest clonotypes. Sequencing was done on a sample of PBMCs or a T cell subset sorted from them (not recorded which). The origin of the receptors is an adult woman who had mild COVID-19 (a few samples of this study predate the infection). The sample titles of this study are shuffled in the database, so cell type and time point are left out; the donor was told from shared clones.

This clonotype was recorded a few times. The gene calls are TRBV12-3 or TRBV12-4 and TRBJ1-1, with 8 bases matching TRBD1. This CDR3 spans 14 amino acids. Trimming cost V 5 bases and J 4 bases; bases outside gene matches: 6. Written as DNA, the CDR3 is TGTGCCAGCAGTGTAAGACAGGGGAGCACTGAAGCTTTCTTT. Protein: CASSVRQGSTEAFF.

This clonotype has a count of ten or more. J is TRBJ1-1 and V is TRBV28, with 9 bases lining up with TRBD1. This CDR3 has 14 residues. The V gene end was trimmed by 5 bases and the J gene end by 5 bases; junction bases not matched to a gene: 6. Germline V gives CDR1 MDHEN, CDR2 SYDVKM. The CDR3, as DNA: TGTGCCAGCAGTCCAGGGACAGGGAGGACTGAAGCTTTCTTT. Residues: CASSPGTGRTEAFF.

This clonotype was detected a few times. The rearrangement links TRBV24-1 to TRBJ2-2; TRBD2 aligns across 12 bases. CDR3 length: 17 residues. Per germline, CDR1 KGHDR and CDR2 SFDVKD. The V segment lost 1 base and the J segment 6 bases; nucleotides outside the gene matches: 5. The DNA for the CDR3 is TGTGCCACCAGTGATTTTACGACTAGCGGGAGAGCCGGGGAGCTGTTTTTT. Residues: CATSDFTTSGRAGELFF.

Only a few counts were recorded for this clonotype. The chain combines TRBV27 with TRBJ2-5; D possibly corresponds to TRBD2 (6 bases). V was cut by 8 bases and J by 6 bases, with 10 bases left in between. This CDR3 is 11 amino acids long. Per germline, CDR1 MNHEY and CDR2 SMNVEV (reference sequence). The DNA for the CDR3 is TGTGCCAGCCGCCGGGAGCAGACCCAGTACTTC. It yields the protein CASRREQTQYF.

This clonotype was seen at least ten times. The junction shows a germline mismatch at one end, possibly a read error. CDR3 sequence: CASSLGGRNTEAFF. The CDR3 DNA reads TGCGCCAGCAGCTTGGGGGGACGGAACACTGAAGCTTTCTTT. The rearrangement links TRBV7-3 to TRBJ1-1; D possibly corresponds to TRBD1 (5 bases). There are 14 residues in the CDR3. Germline V gene lookup returns CDR1 SGHTA and CDR2 FQGTGA.

This clonotype came up many times. The chain couples TRBV7-6 to TRBJ2-6, with 9 bases matching TRBD1. CDR1 is SGHVS and CDR2 is FNYEAQ in the germline V gene. V gave up 2 bases and J gave up 1 base; unmatched junction bases: 6. The CDR3 runs 18 residues. CDR3 nucleotide sequence: TGTGCCAGCAGCTTAAAGGGGACAGGGAGATCTGGGGCCAACGTCCTGACTTTC. This gives the protein CASSLKGTGRSGANVLTF.

V usage is TRBV5-1 and J usage is TRBJ2-1, with D perhaps assigned TRBD1 or TRBD2 (5 bases each). V lost 4 bases and J lost 3, with 8 bases in between. This CDR3 is 13 amino acids long. CDR1 SGHRS and CDR2 YFSETQ come from the germline V gene. Here the CDR3 reads CASSGGVYNEQFF. The CDR3 DNA reads as TGCGCCAGCAGCGGGGGAGTCTACAATGAGCAGTTCTTC.

This clonotype appeared many times. The chain recombines TRBV7-2 with TRBJ2-1, with 7 bases fitting TRBD2. The junction had 5 bases not matched to a gene; V was cut back by 5 bases and J by 4 bases. In germline, CDR1 is SGHTA, CDR2 FQGNSA. The CDR3 is made up of 14 amino acids. This chain's CDR3 is CASSPPGGYNEQFF. In nucleotides, the CDR3 is TGTGCCAGCAGCCCGCCGGGGGGTTACAATGAGCAGTTCTTC.

This clonotype was detected only a few times. The rearrangement links TRBV6-1 to TRBJ1-2; D call uncertain. The CDR3 spans 15 residues. V was pared by 7 bases and J by 0 bases, with 15 bases between. Germline lookup yields CDR1 MNHNS and CDR2 SASEGT. The CDR3 bases are TGTGCCAGCATTCGAGCCGTGACCGCTAACTATGGCTACACCTTC. Its translation is CASIRAVTANYGYTF.

This clonotype was seen more than once but under ten times. The V and J genes are TRBV5-6 and TRBJ2-3; maybe TRBD2 (7 bases). Germline CDR1 SGHDT, CDR2 YYEEEE. The CDR3 runs to 13 residues. The germline V and J ends were trimmed by 5 bases and 7 bases, with 14 bases remaining between them. As DNA, the CDR3 is TGTGCCAGCAGGCTCCGGGGGGCTAATACGCAGTATTTT. The encoded protein is CASRLRGANTQYF.

CDR3: CASSLGSGASSYEQYF. The CDR3 DNA reads as TGCGCCAGCAGCTTGGGGTCGGGCGCCAGCTCCTACGAGCAGTACTTC. V is TRBV5-1 and J is TRBJ2-7; D is unresolved. The V end lost 0 bases, the J end lost 0 bases, and 13 bases lay between the germline ends. The CDR3 is made up of 16 amino acids. The germline CDR1 and CDR2 sequences are SGHRS and YFSETQ.